Below are 27 T cell receptor beta chains sequenced from a single sample in a study of T cell responses to AZD1222 COVID-19 vaccine. TCRdb keeps only in-frame clones here, not all; method: immunoSEQ multiplex PCR. The profile shows approximately 150,000 clones, roughly nine tenths of them singletons. The sample in question was peripheral blood, obtained 28 days after the second dose of the MenACWY control vaccine. The receptors derive from an adult who received the MenACWY meningococcal vaccine as a control.

The chain combines TRBV28 with TRBJ1-6; tentatively, D is TRBD1 (6 bases). Germline V lookup: CDR1 MDHEN, CDR2 SYDVKM. This CDR3 comprises 14 residues. V was clipped by 5 bases and J by 14 bases, with 19 bases between them. The CDR3 sequence is CASSPAGTLLSLHF. CDR3 DNA: TGTGCCAGCAGTCCCGCCGGGACACTCCTCTCCCTCCACTTT.

The gene calls are TRBV28 and TRBJ1-2; unclear D gene. CDR3 length equals 14 residues. The V end was cut by 2 bases, the J end by 0 bases, with 7 bases between. CDR1 is MDHEN and CDR2 is SYDVKM in the germline V gene. The CDR3 DNA reads as TGTGCCAGCAGTTTACTCCCAGCTAACTATGGCTACACCTTC. It yields the protein CASSLLPANYGYTF.

The gene calls are TRBV6-2 or TRBV6-3 and TRBJ2-4; 13 nucleotides line up with TRBD2. V lost 2 bases, J lost 3 bases, and 16 bases stayed unmatched. This CDR3 region has 21 residues. CDR1 and CDR2 from the germline V gene are MNHEY and SVGEGT. This CDR3 is CASSYAQVGLAGALVKNIQYF. The CDR3 DNA is TGTGCCAGCAGTTACGCCCAGGTTGGACTAGCGGGAGCTCTTGTCAAAAACATTCAGTACTTC.

This sequence joins TRBV6-5 and TRBJ1-1; the D is unclear. CDR3 size: 13 residues. Per the germline V gene, CDR1 is MNHEY and CDR2 is SVGAGI. Trimming stripped 6 bases from V and 4 bases from J, with 12 bases between. The DNA of the CDR3 is TGTGCCAGCAGCTTAAAGAGGGTCACTGAAGCTTTCTTT. This codes for CASSLKRVTEAFF.

The rearrangement joins TRBV10-3 to TRBJ2-3; 14 bases fit TRBD2. J gave up 1 base and V 4 bases, and 13 bases lay outside the gene matches. The CDR3 runs to 20 residues. Germline loops: CDR1 ENHRY, CDR2 SYGVKD. This CDR3 reads CAISGGTSGRGYAGTDTQYF. CDR3 bases: TGTGCCATCAGTGGAGGGACTAGCGGGAGAGGGTACGCCGGCACAGATACGCAGTATTTT.

This clone was seen a single time. The CDR3 spells CASSSRAGAAYYGYTF. The CDR3 DNA follows: TGTGCCAGCAGCTCCCGCGCGGGGGCTGCCTATTATGGCTACACCTTC. This chain connects TRBV7-2 to TRBJ1-2; D is possibly TRBD1 (6 bases). Deletions cut 4 bases from V and 5 bases from J, with 20 bases between. CDR3 length: 16 amino acids. Germline CDR1 reads SGHTA; CDR2 reads FQGNSA.

The chain couples TRBV5-6 to TRBJ1-3, with 7 bases aligning to TRBD1. The CDR3 is 15 amino acids. CDR1 SGHDT and CDR2 YYEEEE come from the germline V gene. V shed 3 bases, J shed 2 bases, and the junction held 5 bases outside the gene matches. DNA for the CDR3: TGTGCCAGCAGCTCGAACAGGGGCACTGGAAACACCATATATTTT. This encodes CASSSNRGTGNTIYF.

The chain joins TRBV9 to TRBJ2-4, with 10 bases fitting TRBD1. This CDR3 has 15 residues. The junction had 9 bases not matched to a gene; V was cut back by 1 base and J by 11 bases. The germline CDR1 and CDR2 sequences are SGDLS and YYNGEE. This CDR3 is CASSVSAGQGSFQYF. The CDR3 DNA is TGTGCCAGCAGCGTATCCGCGGGACAGGGGTCATTTCAGTACTTC.

This rearrangement joins TRBV9 to TRBJ2-7; D remains unclear. Germline assignment: CDR1 SGDLS and CDR2 YYNGEE. Between the trimmed V and J ends, which lost 3 bases and 0 bases, there was a span of 10 bases. This CDR3 comprises 14 residues. The CDR3 DNA follows: TGTGCCAGCAGCGCCCGGTTGAGCTCCTACGAGCAGTACTTC. Translation: CASSARLSSYEQYF.

The rearrangement uses TRBV6-5 and TRBJ1-5; D gene ambiguous. Germline CDR1 and CDR2: MNHEY and SVGAGI. This CDR3 region has 14 residues. V lost 6 bases and J 0 bases, leaving 9 bases between the germline ends. CDR3 coding DNA: TGTGCCAGCAGGTACGGAGATAGCAATCAGCCCCAGCATTTT. Residues: CASRYGDSNQPQHF.

The gene calls are TRBV29-1 and TRBJ1-5; possible D gene TRBD1, 5 bases. The CDR3 has 13 residues. Per germline, CDR1 SQVTM and CDR2 ANQGSEA. Trimming took 6 bases from V and 2 from J, leaving 11 bases between them. The CDR3 protein is CSVMLGGNQPQHF. CDR3 DNA sequence: TGCAGCGTAATGTTAGGGGGCAATCAGCCCCAGCATTTT. The whole variable domain, filled in from reference TRBV29-1 and TRBJ1-5, reads SAVISQKPSRDICQRGTSLTIQCQVDSQVTMMFWYRQQPGQSLTLIATANQGSEATYESGFVIDKFPISRPNLTFSTLTVSNMSPEDSSIYLCSVMLGGNQPQHFGDGTRLSIL.

This clone was picked up one time. The chain joins TRBV7-3 to TRBJ2-2; 8 nucleotides align to TRBD2. V was pared by 6 bases and J by 3 bases, with 6 bases of the junction left unmatched. The CDR3 contains 15 residues. Germline values: CDR1 SGHTA, CDR2 FQGTGA. The CDR3 is CASSLAGRDTGELFF. The CDR3 DNA sequence: TGTGCCAGCAGTTTAGCGGGGAGGGACACCGGGGAGCTGTTTTTT.

The chain has TRBV3-1 (or the pseudogene TRBV3-2) and TRBJ1-1, with TRBD1 as a possible D gene (5 bases). Germline values: CDR1 LGHDT, CDR2 YNNKEL (reference sequence). The CDR3 loop spans 14 amino acids. V was pared by 8 bases and J by 2 bases, with 15 bases between. The CDR3 loop is CASGRAGGNTEAFF. CDR3 DNA sequence: TGTGCCAGCGGCCGAGCCGGGGGAAACACTGAAGCTTTCTTT.

The sample holds many counts of this clone. This specimen includes other DNA sequences encoding the same CDR3. This sequence joins TRBV27 and TRBJ1-5; D uncertain. This CDR3 spans 13 amino acids. V gave up 5 bases and J gave up 7 bases, with 12 bases separating them. The germline gives CDR1 MNHEY, CDR2 SMNVEV (reference sequence). CDR3 sequence: CASSLSGAQPQHF. In nucleotides, the CDR3 is TGTGCCAGCAGTCTCTCCGGTGCGCAGCCCCAGCATTTT.

The chain combines TRBV15 with TRBJ1-6; no definite D call. V dropped 5 bases and J dropped 0 bases, with 5 bases sitting between them. The CDR3 runs 14 residues. CDR1 and CDR2 from the germline V gene are LNHNV and YYDKDF (reference sequence). Written as DNA, the CDR3 is TGTGCCACCAGCGGAGGCTCCTATAATTCACCCCTCCACTTT. Protein product: CATSGGSYNSPLHF.

The chain employs TRBV19 and TRBJ2-1; the D gene is possibly TRBD2 (5 bases). Germline CDR1 is LNHDA and CDR2 is SQIVND (reference sequence). This CDR3 is built from 14 residues. V was pared by 7 bases and J by 6 bases, with 16 bases between. This CDR3 reads CASNTRGFGNEQFF. As DNA, the CDR3 is TGTGCCAGTAACACTCGGGGTTTTGGCAATGAGCAGTTCTTC.

The chain uses TRBV7-8 and TRBJ2-2; TRBD1 aligns across 9 bases. This CDR3 has 15 residues. V lost 1 base to trimming and J lost 5 bases; unmatched junction nucleotides: 2. CDR1 is SGHVS, CDR2 FQNEAQ, per germline. Here the CDR3 DNA reads TGTGCCAGCAGCTTAGGGACAGGGGTTACCGGGGAGCTGTTTTTT. Its protein is CASSLGTGVTGELFF.

The genes are TRBV6-2 or TRBV6-3 and TRBJ2-7, with TRBD2 matching over 8 bases. Germline loops: CDR1 MNHEY, CDR2 SVGEGT. The V and J ends lost 0 bases and 4 bases, in that order; junction bases with no gene match: 5. The CDR3 is made up of 15 amino acids. The CDR3 sequence is CASSYSTSGSYEQYF. As DNA, the CDR3 is TGTGCCAGCAGTTACTCGACCAGCGGGAGTTACGAGCAGTACTTC.

Details on this clone: One junction end disagrees with the germline gene, perhaps due to a read error. This rearrangement joins TRBV7-7 to TRBJ2-1, with 8 bases that match TRBD2. Looked up from germline, CDR1 is SSHAT and CDR2 is FNYEAQ (reference sequence). The CDR3 is made up of 16 amino acids. This chain's CDR3 is CASSFGLGAGDNEQFF. The CDR3 DNA reads as TGTGCTAGCAGCTTCGGTTTAGGAGCGGGGGACAATGAGCAGTTCTTC.

This chain joins TRBV25-1 and TRBJ2-2; D is possibly TRBD1 (5 bases). The CDR3 is 14 amino acids. Trimming removed 7 bases at V and 6 bases at J, with 15 bases between. Per germline, CDR1 MGHDK and CDR2 SYGVNS. The CDR3 sequence: CASTRSQGAGELFF. CDR3 in DNA: TGTGCCAGCACCCGGTCTCAGGGTGCCGGGGAGCTGTTTTTT.

CDR3 sequence reads: CASSSGGPLGETQYF. DNA for the CDR3: TGTGCCAGCAGTTCCGGGGGGCCCCTCGGAGAGACCCAGTACTTC. This chain uses TRBV3-1 (or the pseudogene TRBV3-2) with TRBJ2-5, with D perhaps TRBD2 (7 bases). V lost 6 bases and J lost 4, with 18 bases in between. CDR1 and CDR2 (germline): LGHDT, YNNKEL (reference sequence). This CDR3 comprises 15 residues.

The genes are TRBV6-5 and TRBJ1-5; maybe TRBD1 (5 bases). Trimming removed 8 bases at V and 4 bases at J, with 12 bases between. CDR1 is MNHEY, CDR2 SVGAGI, per germline. The CDR3 totals 13 residues. The CDR3 spells CASSGFGNQPQHF. The CDR3 nucleotides are TGTGCCAGCTCAGGGTTCGGAAATCAGCCCCAGCATTTT.

The chain is built from TRBV19 and TRBJ2-1; D possibly corresponds to TRBD2 (7 bases). CDR3 length: 14 residues. Germline V CDR1 and CDR2: LNHDA, SQIVND (reference sequence). Trimming shortened V by 3 bases and J by 3 bases, and 9 bases separated the two germline ends. The CDR3 region is CASSMGGLYNEQFF. The CDR3 nucleotides are TGTGCCAGTAGTATGGGGGGGCTCTACAATGAGCAGTTCTTC.

This chain connects TRBV10-3 to TRBJ2-3; 10 nucleotides match TRBD2. The germline CDR1 and CDR2 sequences are ENHRY and SYGVKD. V dropped 2 bases and J dropped 4; count of bases not matched to a gene: 3. CDR3 length equals 15 residues. CDR3: CAISERAGGADTQYF. The CDR3 nucleotides read TGTGCCATCAGTGAGCGAGCGGGGGGGGCAGATACGCAGTATTTT.

CDR3 DNA sequence: TGCGCCAGCAGCCAAGAATCGGGAGGCAATCAGCCCCAGCATTTT. The encoded protein is CASSQESGGNQPQHF. The V gene is TRBV4-3, the J gene TRBJ1-5; D remains unclear. Germline values: CDR1 LGHNA, CDR2 YSLEER. The CDR3 extends over 15 amino acids. Trimming left V 0 bases short and J 2 bases short, with 8 bases between.

The chain combines TRBV18 with TRBJ2-2; D is unclear. The germline CDR1 and CDR2 sequences are KGHSH and LQKENI. Trimming removed 4 bases from V and 1 base from J, with 16 bases in between. The CDR3 is 17 residues long. CDR3 loop: CASSLDVGSRNTGELFF. The CDR3 DNA follows: TGTGCCAGCTCACTCGATGTTGGGTCGAGGAACACCGGGGAGCTGTTTTTT.

The chain carries TRBV15 and TRBJ2-1; D is perhaps TRBD2 (6 bases). In germline, CDR1 is LNHNV, CDR2 YYDKDF (reference sequence). V was cut by 0 bases and J by 7 bases, with 7 bases left in between. There are 13 residues in the CDR3. CDR3: CATSRDRGNEQFF. DNA for the CDR3: TGTGCCACCAGCAGAGATCGGGGGAATGAGCAGTTCTTC.